Many counts were recorded for the clone carrying this TCR beta chain. Its antigen remains unknown. RNA transcripts were the source from which TCR beta CDR3 regions were amplified. The first-round RT-PCR employed HTBI primers together with the Qiagen OneStep RT-PCR kit. A multiplex PCR was then performed as the second round. Using its own MiXCR run on the multiplex PCR reads, TCRdb lists one record per CDR3 protein. This table has approximately 500,000 distinct CDR3 sequences, approximately 15% appearing once. This entry comes from a study of Graves' ophthalmopathy and Graves' hyperthyroidism. Findings of the study overall: Blood also held most thyroid clonotypes expanded above 0.001 frequency. Predictions made by the model for ophthalmopathy progression reached under 71% sensitivity and around 73% specificity.

The sample consisted of blood. The receptor comes from a young woman with Graves' ophthalmopathy.

The CDR3 DNA is TGTGCCAGCAGCCAAGAGCGCGGGGGCGAAGAGACCCAGTACTTC. This encodes CASSQERGGEETQYF. The chain carries TRBV4-2 and TRBJ2-5; D might be TRBD2 (7 bases). Trimming removed 0 bases at V and 3 bases at J, with 11 bases between. The CDR3 covers 15 residues. The germline V gene has CDR1 LGHNA and CDR2 YNFKEQ.